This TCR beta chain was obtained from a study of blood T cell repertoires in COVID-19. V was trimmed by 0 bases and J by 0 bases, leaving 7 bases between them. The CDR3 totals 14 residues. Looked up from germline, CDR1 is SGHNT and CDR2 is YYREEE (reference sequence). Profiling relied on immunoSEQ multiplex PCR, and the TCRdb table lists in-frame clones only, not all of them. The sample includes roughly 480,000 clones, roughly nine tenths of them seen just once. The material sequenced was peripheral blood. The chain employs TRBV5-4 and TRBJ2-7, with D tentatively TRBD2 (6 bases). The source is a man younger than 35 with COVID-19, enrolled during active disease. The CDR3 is CASSLASDSYEQYF. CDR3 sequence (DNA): TGTGCCAGCAGCTTGGCTAGCGACTCCTACGAGCAGTACTTC. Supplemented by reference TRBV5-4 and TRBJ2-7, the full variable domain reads ETGVTQSPTHLIKTRGQQVTLRCSSQSGHNTVSWYQQALGQGPQFIFQYYREEENGRGNFPPRFSGLQFPNYSSELNVNALELDDSALYLCASSLASDSYEQYFGPGTRLTVT.